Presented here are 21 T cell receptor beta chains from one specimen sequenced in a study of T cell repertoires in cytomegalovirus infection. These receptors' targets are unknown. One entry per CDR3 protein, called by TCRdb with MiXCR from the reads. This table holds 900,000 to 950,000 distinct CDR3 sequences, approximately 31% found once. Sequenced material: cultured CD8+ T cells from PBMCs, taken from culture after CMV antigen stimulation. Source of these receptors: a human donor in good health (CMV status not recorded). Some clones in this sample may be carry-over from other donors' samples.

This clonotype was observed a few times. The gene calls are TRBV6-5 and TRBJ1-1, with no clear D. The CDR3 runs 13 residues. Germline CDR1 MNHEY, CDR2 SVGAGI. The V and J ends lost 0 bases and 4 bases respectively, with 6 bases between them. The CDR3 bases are TGTGCCAGCAGTTACTCCCGGCGCACTGAAGCTTTCTTT. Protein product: CASSYSRRTEAFF.

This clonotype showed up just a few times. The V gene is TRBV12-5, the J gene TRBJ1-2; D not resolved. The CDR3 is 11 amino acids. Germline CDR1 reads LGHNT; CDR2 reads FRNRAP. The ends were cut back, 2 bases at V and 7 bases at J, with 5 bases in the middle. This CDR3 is CASGLSFGYTF. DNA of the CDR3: TGTGCTAGTGGTTTGTCGTTTGGCTACACCTTC.

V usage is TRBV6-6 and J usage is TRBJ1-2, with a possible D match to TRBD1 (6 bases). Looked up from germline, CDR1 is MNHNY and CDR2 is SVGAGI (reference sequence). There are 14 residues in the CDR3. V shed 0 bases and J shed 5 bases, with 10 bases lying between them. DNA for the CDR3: TGTGCCAGCAGTTACTCTGGGGGCGAATATGGCTACACCTTC. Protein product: CASSYSGGEYGYTF.

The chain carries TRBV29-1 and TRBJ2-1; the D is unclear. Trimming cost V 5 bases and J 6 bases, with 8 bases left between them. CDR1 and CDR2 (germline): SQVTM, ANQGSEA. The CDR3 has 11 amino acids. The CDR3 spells CSVSGRNEQFF. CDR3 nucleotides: TGCAGCGTTTCCGGCCGCAATGAGCAGTTCTTC.

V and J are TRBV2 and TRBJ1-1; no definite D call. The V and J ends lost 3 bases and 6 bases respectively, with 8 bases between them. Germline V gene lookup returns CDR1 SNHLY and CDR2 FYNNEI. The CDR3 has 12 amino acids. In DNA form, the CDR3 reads TGTGCCAGCAGTGATTCGATCCCTGAAGCTTTCTTT. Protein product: CASSDSIPEAFF.

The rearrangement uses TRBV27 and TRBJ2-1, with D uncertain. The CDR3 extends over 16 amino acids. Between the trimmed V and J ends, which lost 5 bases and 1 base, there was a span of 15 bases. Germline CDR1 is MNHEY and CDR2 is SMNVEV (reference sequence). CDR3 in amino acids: CASSALGYLSYNEQFF. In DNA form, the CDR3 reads TGTGCCAGCAGTGCCCTAGGGTATTTGTCCTACAATGAGCAGTTCTTC.

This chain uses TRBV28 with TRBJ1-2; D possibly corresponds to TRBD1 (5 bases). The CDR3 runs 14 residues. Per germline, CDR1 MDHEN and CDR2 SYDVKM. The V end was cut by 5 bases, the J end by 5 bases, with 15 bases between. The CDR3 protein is CASSPQGVGYGYTF. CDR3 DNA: TGTGCCAGCAGTCCCCAGGGAGTGGGGTATGGCTACACCTTC.

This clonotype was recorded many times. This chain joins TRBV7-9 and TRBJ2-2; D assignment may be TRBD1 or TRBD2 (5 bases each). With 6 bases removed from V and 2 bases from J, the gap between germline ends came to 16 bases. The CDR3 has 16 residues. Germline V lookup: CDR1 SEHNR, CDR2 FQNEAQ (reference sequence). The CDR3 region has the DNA TGTGCCAGCAGTCGTCCGGGACCAGCAAACACCGGGGAGCTGTTTTTT. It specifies CASSRPGPANTGELFF.

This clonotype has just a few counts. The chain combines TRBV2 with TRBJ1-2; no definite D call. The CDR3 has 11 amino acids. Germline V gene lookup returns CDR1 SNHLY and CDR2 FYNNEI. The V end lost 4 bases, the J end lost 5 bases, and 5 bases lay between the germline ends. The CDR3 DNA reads TGTGCCAGCAGTGCCAAATATGGCTACACCTTC. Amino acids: CASSAKYGYTF.

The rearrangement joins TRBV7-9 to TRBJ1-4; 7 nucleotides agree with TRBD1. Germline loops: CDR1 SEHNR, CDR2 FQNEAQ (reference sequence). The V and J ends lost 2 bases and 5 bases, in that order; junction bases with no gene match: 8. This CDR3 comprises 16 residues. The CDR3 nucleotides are TGTGCCAGCAGCTTATACGCGACAGGGTCGAATGAAAAACTGTTTTTT. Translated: CASSLYATGSNEKLFF.

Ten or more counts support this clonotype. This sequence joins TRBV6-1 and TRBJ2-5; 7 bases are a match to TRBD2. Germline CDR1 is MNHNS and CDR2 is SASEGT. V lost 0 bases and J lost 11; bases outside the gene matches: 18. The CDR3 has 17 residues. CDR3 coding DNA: TGTGCCAGCAGTGAAGCGCTTTCTAGCGGCCTCTCCTGGGCACAGTACTTC. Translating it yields CASSEALSSGLSWAQYF.

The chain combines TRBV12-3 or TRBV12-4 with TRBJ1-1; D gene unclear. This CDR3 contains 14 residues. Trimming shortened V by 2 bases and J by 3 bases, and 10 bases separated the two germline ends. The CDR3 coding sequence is TGTGCCAGCAGTTTATCGGCTATGGACACTGAAGCTTTCTTT. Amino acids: CASSLSAMDTEAFF.

The DNA of the CDR3 is TGTGCCAGCAGCCCCCTCAGGGCCTCCTACGAGCAGTACGTC. Translation: CASSPLRASYEQYV. V and J are TRBV7-8 and TRBJ2-7; maybe TRBD1 (5 bases). V was cut by 5 bases and J by 0 bases, with 11 bases left in between. The CDR3 loop spans 14 amino acids. CDR1 and CDR2 from the germline V gene are SGHVS and FQNEAQ.

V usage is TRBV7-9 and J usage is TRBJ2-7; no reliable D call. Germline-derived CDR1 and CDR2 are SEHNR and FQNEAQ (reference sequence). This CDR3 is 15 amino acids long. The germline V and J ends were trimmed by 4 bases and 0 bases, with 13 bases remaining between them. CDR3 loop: CASSSTRTGSYEQYV. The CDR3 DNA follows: TGTGCCAGCAGCTCGACAAGGACCGGCTCCTACGAGCAGTACGTC.

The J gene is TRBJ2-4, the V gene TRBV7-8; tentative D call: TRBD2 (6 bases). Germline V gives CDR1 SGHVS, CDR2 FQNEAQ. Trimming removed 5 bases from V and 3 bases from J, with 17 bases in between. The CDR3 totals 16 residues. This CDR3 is CASSPEGRAGKNIQYF. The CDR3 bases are TGTGCCAGCAGCCCGGAGGGCAGGGCTGGCAAAAACATTCAGTACTTC.

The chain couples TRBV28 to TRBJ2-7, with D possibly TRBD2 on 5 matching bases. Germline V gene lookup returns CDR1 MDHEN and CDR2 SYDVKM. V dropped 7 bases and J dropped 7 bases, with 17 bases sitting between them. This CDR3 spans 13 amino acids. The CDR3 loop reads CASISGKGREQYV. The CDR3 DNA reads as TGTGCCAGCATCTCGGGGAAGGGTCGAGAGCAGTACGTC.

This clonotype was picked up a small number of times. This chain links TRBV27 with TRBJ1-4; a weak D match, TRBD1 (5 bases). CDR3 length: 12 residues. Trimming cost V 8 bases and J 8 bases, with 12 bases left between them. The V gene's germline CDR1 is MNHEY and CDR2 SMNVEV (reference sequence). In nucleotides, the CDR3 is TGTGCCAGCGGACCCCGGGGGGAAAAACTGTTTTTT. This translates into CASGPRGEKLFF.

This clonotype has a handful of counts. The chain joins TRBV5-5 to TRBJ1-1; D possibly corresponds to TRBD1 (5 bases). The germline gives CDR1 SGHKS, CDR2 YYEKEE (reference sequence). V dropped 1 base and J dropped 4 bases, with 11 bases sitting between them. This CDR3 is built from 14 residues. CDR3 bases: TGTGCCAGCAGCTTGCTACTAGGGACCACTGAAGCTTTCTTT. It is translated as CASSLLLGTTEAFF.

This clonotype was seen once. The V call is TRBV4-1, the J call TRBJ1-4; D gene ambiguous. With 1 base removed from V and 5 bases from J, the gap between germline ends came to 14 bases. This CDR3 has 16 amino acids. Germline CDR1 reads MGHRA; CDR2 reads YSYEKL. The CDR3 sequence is CASSQAFLAENEKLFF. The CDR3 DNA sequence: TGCGCCAGCAGCCAAGCGTTTTTGGCAGAGAATGAAAAACTGTTTTTT.

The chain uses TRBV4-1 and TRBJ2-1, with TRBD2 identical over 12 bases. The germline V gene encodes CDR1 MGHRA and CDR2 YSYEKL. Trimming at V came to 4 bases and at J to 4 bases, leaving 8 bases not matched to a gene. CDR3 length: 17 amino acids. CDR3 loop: CASSPWTSGEKYNEQFF. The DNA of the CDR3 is TGCGCCAGCAGCCCCTGGACTAGCGGGGAGAAATACAATGAGCAGTTCTTC.

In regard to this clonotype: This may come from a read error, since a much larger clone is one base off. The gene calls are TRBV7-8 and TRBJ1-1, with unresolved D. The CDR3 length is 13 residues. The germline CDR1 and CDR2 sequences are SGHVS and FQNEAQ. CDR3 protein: CVTEVRYNTEAFF. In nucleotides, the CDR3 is TGTGTCACCGAAGTTCGGTACAACACTGAAGCTTTCTTT.